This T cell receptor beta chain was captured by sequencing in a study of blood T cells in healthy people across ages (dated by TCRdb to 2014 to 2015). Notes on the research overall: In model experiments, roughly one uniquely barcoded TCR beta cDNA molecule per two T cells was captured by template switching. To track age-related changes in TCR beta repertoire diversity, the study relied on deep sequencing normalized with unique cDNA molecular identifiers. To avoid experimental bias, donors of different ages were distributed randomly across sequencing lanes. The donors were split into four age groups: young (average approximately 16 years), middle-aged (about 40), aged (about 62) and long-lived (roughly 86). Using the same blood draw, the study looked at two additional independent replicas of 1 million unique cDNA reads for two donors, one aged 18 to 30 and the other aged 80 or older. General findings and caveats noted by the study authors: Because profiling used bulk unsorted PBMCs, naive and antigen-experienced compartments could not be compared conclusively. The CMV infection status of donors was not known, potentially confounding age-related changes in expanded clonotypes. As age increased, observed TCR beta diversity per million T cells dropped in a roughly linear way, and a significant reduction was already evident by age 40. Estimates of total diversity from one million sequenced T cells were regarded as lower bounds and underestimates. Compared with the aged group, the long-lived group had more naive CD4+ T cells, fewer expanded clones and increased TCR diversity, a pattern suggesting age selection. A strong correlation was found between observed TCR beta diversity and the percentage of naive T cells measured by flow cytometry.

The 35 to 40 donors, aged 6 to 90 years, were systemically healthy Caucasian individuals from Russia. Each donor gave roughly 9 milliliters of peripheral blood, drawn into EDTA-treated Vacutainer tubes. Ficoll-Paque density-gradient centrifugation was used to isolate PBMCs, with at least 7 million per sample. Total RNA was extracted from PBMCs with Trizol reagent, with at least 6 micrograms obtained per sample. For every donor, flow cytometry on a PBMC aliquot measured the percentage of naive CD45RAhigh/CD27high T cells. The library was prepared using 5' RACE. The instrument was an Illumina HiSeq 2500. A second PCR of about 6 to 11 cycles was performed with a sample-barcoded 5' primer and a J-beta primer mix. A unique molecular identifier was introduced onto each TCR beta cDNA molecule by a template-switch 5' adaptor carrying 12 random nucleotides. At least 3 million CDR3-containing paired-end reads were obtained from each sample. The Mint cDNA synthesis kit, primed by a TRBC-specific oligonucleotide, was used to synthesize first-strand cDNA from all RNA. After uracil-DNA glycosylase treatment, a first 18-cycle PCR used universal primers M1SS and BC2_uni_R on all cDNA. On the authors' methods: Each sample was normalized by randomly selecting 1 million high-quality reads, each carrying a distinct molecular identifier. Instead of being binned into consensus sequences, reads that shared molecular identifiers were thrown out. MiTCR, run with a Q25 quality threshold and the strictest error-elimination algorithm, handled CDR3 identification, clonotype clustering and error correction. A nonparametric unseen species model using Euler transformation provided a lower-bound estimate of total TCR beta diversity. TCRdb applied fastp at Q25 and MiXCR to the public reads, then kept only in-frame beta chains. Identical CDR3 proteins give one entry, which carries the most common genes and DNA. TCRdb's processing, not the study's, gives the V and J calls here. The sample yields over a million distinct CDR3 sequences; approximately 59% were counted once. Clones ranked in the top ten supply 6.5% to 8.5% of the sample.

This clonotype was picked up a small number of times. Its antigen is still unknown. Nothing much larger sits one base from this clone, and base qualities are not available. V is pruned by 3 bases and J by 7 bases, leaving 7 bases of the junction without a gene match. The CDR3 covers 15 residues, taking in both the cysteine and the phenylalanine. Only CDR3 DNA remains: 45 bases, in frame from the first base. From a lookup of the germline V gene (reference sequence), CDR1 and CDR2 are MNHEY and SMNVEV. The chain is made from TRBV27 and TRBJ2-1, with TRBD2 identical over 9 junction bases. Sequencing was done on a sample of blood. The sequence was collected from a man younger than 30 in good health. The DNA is TGTGCCAGCAGTTTGCGGCGGGAGGGTTATAATGAGCAGTTCTTC. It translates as CASSLRREGYNEQFF.